This TCR beta chain originates from a study of blood T cell repertoires in COVID-19. Study in general: From the United States, Italy and Spain came samples of acute and convalescent COVID-19.

Patients in Seattle were enrolled during active infection, then followed longitudinally. J gave up 4 bases and V 4 bases, and 9 bases lay outside the gene matches. Germline V gene data show CDR1 as SGHDN and CDR2 as FVKESK. The CDR3 spans 15 residues. Method: immunoSEQ multiplex PCR; TCRdb's copy keeps in-frame clones and lacks some. The profile shows some 180,000 clones, approximately 84% of them singletons. The sequenced sample consisted of peripheral blood. The sequence came from a woman of 80 years or more with COVID-19, enrolled during active disease. The chain has TRBV14 and TRBJ1-2, with 7 bases fitting TRBD1. The DNA for the CDR3 is TGTGCCAGCAGCCCACAGGACAGGTTGGCCTATGGCTACACCTTC. Its protein product is CASSPQDRLAYGYTF. Combining the CDR3 with reference TRBV14 and TRBJ1-2 gives the whole variable domain EAGVTQFPSHSVIEKGQTVTLRCDPISGHDNLYWYRRVMGKEIKFLLHFVKESKQDESGMPNNRFLAERTGGTYSTLKVQPAELEDSGVYFCASSPQDRLAYGYTFGSGTRLTVV.